There are a few counts of the clone carrying this T cell receptor (beta chain). These data are taken from a study of blood T cell repertoires in COVID-19. Whole-study context: There were acute and convalescent COVID-19 samples, and they came from the United States, Italy and Spain. From T cells, B-cell-depleted T cells, or PBMCs came the material, which was cDNA or gDNA.

Clones were sequenced by immunoSEQ multiplex PCR, and TCRdb holds only the in-frame ones, with some missing. The sample holds about 95,000 clones, about four fifths seen once. The CDR3 is made up of 16 amino acids. The V gene's germline CDR1 is SNHLY and CDR2 FYNNEI. V was trimmed by 3 bases and J by 5 bases, leaving 20 bases between them. The clonotype originates from a man at least 80 years old with COVID-19, enrolled during active disease. The source material was peripheral blood. This chain connects TRBV2 to TRBJ2-7; D is possibly TRBD1 (6 bases). CDR3 sequence (DNA): TGTGCCAGCAGTGACCCCGGGGTGCAGGGGAGTGACGAGCAGTACTTC. The encoded protein is CASSDPGVQGSDEQYF.